The 30 T cell receptor beta chains reported below all come from one sample, sequenced in a study of T cells in Graves' hyperthyroidism and ophthalmopathy. TCR beta CDR3 region amplification was performed from RNA transcripts. A set of HTBI primers served as the primers for a first-round RT-PCR of the TCR CDR3. TCRdb re-called the multiplex PCR reads through MiXCR, storing one row per CDR3 protein. The sample yields approximately 300,000 distinct CDR3 sequences, 16% seen once. Input material: blood. The origin of the receptors is a young man with Graves' hyperthyroidism.

The genes are TRBV7-2 and TRBJ2-3, with D perhaps matching TRBD1 (6 bases). Trimming stripped 5 bases from V and 0 bases from J, with 18 bases between. The CDR3 has 17 residues. From germline, CDR1 is SGHTA and CDR2 FQGNSA. This CDR3 is CASSKSYRVHSTDTQYF. CDR3 DNA: TGTGCCAGCAGCAAGTCCTACAGGGTCCATAGCACAGATACGCAGTATTTT.

This clonotype was found a few times. This chain joins TRBV5-1 and TRBJ2-1, with 15 positions matching TRBD2. V dropped 4 bases and J dropped 0; count of bases not matched to a gene: 5. Germline CDR1 SGHRS, CDR2 YFSETQ. This CDR3 is 18 amino acids long. The CDR3 DNA is TGCGCCAGCAGCCAAGGACTAGCGGGAGGGAGCTCCTACAATGAGCAGTTCTTC. This sequence encodes CASSQGLAGGSSYNEQFF.

This clonotype has more than one count but fewer than ten. The genes are TRBV25-1 and TRBJ1-4; the D gene is possibly TRBD1 (5 bases). The CDR3 has 13 residues. V lost 9 bases, J lost 7 bases, and 15 bases lay in between. The V gene's germline CDR1 is MGHDK and CDR2 SYGVNS. CDR3 sequence: CASRTGGSEKLFF. The CDR3 DNA is TGTGCCAGTAGGACGGGGGGGAGTGAAAAACTGTTTTTT.

V is TRBV19 and J is TRBJ1-2; a weak D match, TRBD1 (5 bases). The CDR3 contains 14 residues. V was pared by 3 bases and J by 7 bases, with 15 bases between. Germline lookup yields CDR1 LNHDA and CDR2 SQIVND (reference sequence). CDR3 in amino acids: CASSMVGWTSGYTF. CDR3 sequence (DNA): TGTGCCAGTAGTATGGTTGGCTGGACAAGTGGCTACACCTTC.

V and J are TRBV25-1 and TRBJ2-7; possibly TRBD1 or TRBD2 for D (5 bases each). The CDR3 is made up of 13 amino acids. Germline-derived CDR1 and CDR2 are MGHDK and SYGVNS. Trimming took off 10 bases at V and 2 bases at J, with 15 bases between the two ends. The CDR3 sequence is CANRTPPAYEQYF. DNA of the CDR3: TGTGCCAACAGGACTCCTCCAGCCTACGAGCAGTACTTC.

This clonotype was seen repeatedly, ten times or more. The chain combines TRBV3-1 with TRBJ1-2; possible D gene TRBD1, 6 bases. CDR3 length: 14 amino acids. Germline CDR1 is LGHDT and CDR2 is YNNKEL (reference sequence). Between the trimmed V and J ends, which lost 4 bases and 5 bases, there was a span of 14 bases. The CDR3 reads CASSPKPDRYGYTF. The CDR3 region has the DNA TGTGCCAGCAGCCCCAAACCGGACAGATATGGCTACACCTTC.

This clonotype has a handful of counts. The chain has TRBV6-1 and TRBJ2-7, with 10 bases that match TRBD2. CDR1 MNHNS and CDR2 SASEGT come from the germline V gene. V trimming: 2 bases; J trimming: 13 bases; junction bases outside the gene matches: 11. The CDR3 is made up of 14 amino acids. The chain's CDR3 is CASSEKGLAGARYF. CDR3 nucleotide sequence: TGTGCCAGCAGTGAAAAGGGGCTAGCGGGAGCAAGATACTTC.

The V gene is TRBV4-1, the J gene TRBJ2-7; D is perhaps TRBD2 (5 bases). CDR1 and CDR2 from the germline V gene are MGHRA and YSYEKL. CDR3 length equals 14 residues. Trimming shortened V by 1 base and J by 6 bases, and 13 bases separated the two germline ends. The DNA of the CDR3 is TGCGCCAGCAGCCAAGTAGACTATATCTCCGAGCAGTACTTC. This translates into CASSQVDYISEQYF.

The J gene is TRBJ1-4, the V gene TRBV7-2; 10 bases match TRBD1. This CDR3 is built from 17 residues. Germline assignment: CDR1 SGHTA and CDR2 FQGNSA. V was pared by 2 bases and J by 8 bases, with 11 bases of the junction left unmatched. The CDR3 here is CASSLSGTGVRNEKLFF. The CDR3, as DNA: TGTGCCAGCAGCTTAAGCGGGACAGGGGTACGCAACGAAAAACTGTTTTTT.

The V and J genes are TRBV11-3 and TRBJ2-7; no clear D gene. Trimming removed 5 bases from V and 6 bases from J, with 14 bases in between. This CDR3 spans 13 amino acids. Germline assignment: CDR1 SGHNT and CDR2 YENEEA. The CDR3 here is CASSPRTAFEQYF. The CDR3, as DNA: TGTGCCAGCAGCCCCAGGACGGCATTCGAGCAGTACTTC. Drawing the rest from reference TRBV11-3 and TRBJ2-7, the complete variable domain is EAGVVQSPRYKIIEKKQPVAFWCNPISGHNTLYWYLQNLGQGPELLIRYENEEAVDDSQLPKDRFSAERLKGVDSTLKIQPAELGDSAVYLCASSPRTAFEQYFGPGTRLTVT.

This clonotype was found many times. The chain is built from TRBV5-5 and TRBJ2-7; possibly TRBD1 or TRBD2 for D (5 bases each). Trimming took off 0 bases at V and 7 bases at J, with 11 bases between the two ends. The CDR3 contains 13 residues. CDR1 SGHKS and CDR2 YYEKEE come from the germline V gene (reference sequence). The chain's CDR3 is CASSLARGGEQYF. The CDR3 DNA sequence: TGTGCCAGCAGCTTGGCCCGGGGCGGGGAGCAGTACTTC.

This clonotype was counted many times. The chain recombines TRBV20-1 with TRBJ1-1; the D gene is possibly TRBD1 (5 bases). The CDR3 covers 17 residues. Germline CDR1 and CDR2: DFQATT and SNEGSKA (reference sequence). V was pared by 5 bases and J by 1 base, with 23 bases between. The CDR3 is CSAHPPPRDGKNTEAFF. The CDR3 bases are TGCAGTGCTCATCCTCCTCCCCGGGACGGGAAGAACACTGAAGCTTTCTTT.

This clonotype was observed many times. V gene TRBV3-1 combines with J gene TRBJ1-3, with unresolved D. The CDR3 has 15 amino acids. The germline V gene encodes CDR1 LGHDT and CDR2 YNNKEL (reference sequence). V shed 5 bases and J shed 4 bases, with 15 bases lying between them. CDR3 loop: CASSTREQSGNTIYF. In DNA, the CDR3 is TGTGCCAGCAGCACTCGGGAGCAAAGCGGAAACACCATATATTTT.

The rearrangement joins TRBV19 to TRBJ2-3, with a weak D call TRBD1 (6 bases). The CDR3 covers 17 residues. Germline V gene data show CDR1 as LNHDA and CDR2 as SQIVND (reference sequence). Trimming shortened V by 4 bases and J by 2 bases, and 19 bases separated the two germline ends. CDR3 sequence (DNA): TGTGCCAGTAGTACGGATACAGGGACCCTTTCCACAGATACGCAGTATTTT. Protein: CASSTDTGTLSTDTQYF.

This chain's CDR3 is CSARDPGGGEQFF. The CDR3 nucleotides are TGCAGTGCTAGAGACCCGGGGGGGGGGGAGCAGTTCTTC. The chain links TRBV20-1 to TRBJ2-1, with 8 bases aligning to TRBD2. The CDR3 has 13 amino acids. Germline loops: CDR1 DFQATT, CDR2 SNEGSKA (reference sequence). Trimming cost V 0 bases and J 10 bases; bases outside gene matches: 5.

This clonotype has a count of ten or more. This chain uses TRBV30 with TRBJ1-1; D not certain. The CDR3 is 13 residues long. Germline assignment: CDR1 GTSNPN and CDR2 SVGIG (reference sequence). Trimming pared 3 bases from V and 5 bases from J, leaving 13 bases between. The CDR3 reads CAWRSEWGTEAFF. DNA for the CDR3: TGTGCCTGGAGATCCGAATGGGGAACTGAAGCTTTCTTT. The whole variable domain, remainder taken from reference TRBV30 and TRBJ1-1, is SQTIHQWPATLVQPVGSPLSLECTVEGTSNPNLYWYRQAAGRGLQLLFYSVGIGQISSEVPQNLSASRPQDRQFILSSKKLLLSDSGFYLCAWRSEWGTEAFFGQGTRLTVV.

This clonotype was detected many times. The J gene is TRBJ2-3, the V gene TRBV10-3; D remains unclear. The V gene lost 6 bases and the J gene lost 2 bases, with 6 bases spanning the gap. Germline loops: CDR1 ENHRY, CDR2 SYGVKD. The CDR3 sequence is 12 residues long. Here the CDR3 DNA reads TGTGCCATCAGAGAAACCACAGATACGCAGTATTTT. This gives the protein CAIRETTDTQYF.

This clonotype was observed at least ten times. This chain joins TRBV18 and TRBJ2-7, with a weak D call TRBD2 (6 bases). The V gene's germline CDR1 is KGHSH and CDR2 LQKENI. The ends were cut back, 1 base at V and 0 bases at J, with 13 bases in the middle. The CDR3 consists of 16 residues. Here the CDR3 reads CASSPRDLGLSYEQYF. CDR3 nucleotides: TGTGCCAGCTCACCACGGGACTTGGGGCTCTCCTACGAGCAGTACTTC. Variable domain in full (rest from reference TRBV18 and TRBJ2-7): NAGVMQNPRHLVRRRGQEARLRCSPMKGHSHVYWYRQLPEEGLKFMVYLQKENIIDESGMPKERFSAEFPKEGPSILRIQQVVRGDSAAYFCASSPRDLGLSYEQYFGPGTRLTVT.

This clonotype was seen at least ten times. The chain carries TRBV12-3 or TRBV12-4 and TRBJ1-1; a weak D match, TRBD1 (5 bases). This CDR3 contains 14 residues. Trimming cost V 5 bases and J 6 bases, with 16 bases left between them. In DNA form, the CDR3 reads TGTGCCAGCAGTCTCCTCGTCGGACAACCTGAAGCTTTCTTT. It encodes CASSLLVGQPEAFF.

This clonotype was picked up many times. The V call is TRBV12-3 or TRBV12-4, the J call TRBJ1-4, with a weak D call TRBD1 (6 bases). The CDR3 is 15 amino acids. Between the trimmed V and J ends, which lost 6 bases and 0 bases, there was a span of 11 bases. The CDR3 loop reads CASRDDRTTNEKLFF. The CDR3 DNA follows: TGTGCCAGCAGGGACGACAGGACAACTAATGAAAAACTGTTTTTT.

This clonotype has a count of ten or more. V gene TRBV5-1 combines with J gene TRBJ1-1; D is ambiguous. The CDR3 runs to 13 residues. V was cut by 8 bases and J by 4 bases, with 15 bases left in between. CDR1 SGHRS and CDR2 YFSETQ come from the germline V gene. CDR3: CASSSFGGTEAFF. CDR3 sequence (DNA): TGCGCCAGTTCCTCATTCGGAGGCACTGAAGCTTTCTTT.

The J gene is TRBJ1-5, the V gene TRBV2; unclear D gene. The V gene's germline CDR1 is SNHLY and CDR2 FYNNEI. The CDR3 consists of 14 residues. Trimming removed 4 bases from V and 5 bases from J, with 12 bases in between. Here the CDR3 DNA reads TGTGCCAGCAGTGGAGGACTAGGTGATCAGCCCCAGCATTTT. Its protein product is CASSGGLGDQPQHF.

This chain uses TRBV6-2 or TRBV6-3 with TRBJ1-4; TRBD1 might be the D (6 bases). Germline V gives CDR1 MNHEY, CDR2 SVGEGT. The V end lost 2 bases, the J end lost 7 bases, and 17 bases lay between the germline ends. There are 16 residues in the CDR3. CDR3 coding DNA: TGTGCCAGCAGTTACCCCTCGGGGGGCGCCCGTGAAAAACTGTTTTTT. Translation gives CASSYPSGGAREKLFF.

The chain employs TRBV29-1 and TRBJ2-1; D remains ambiguous. The ends were cut back, 0 bases at V and 12 bases at J, with 9 bases in the middle. CDR1 SQVTM and CDR2 ANQGSEA come from the germline V gene. The length of the CDR3 is 11 residues. The DNA for the CDR3 is TGCAGCGTTGAAGAGTTCTTTGGGCAGTTCTTC. This translates into CSVEEFFGQFF.

J is TRBJ2-7 and V is TRBV7-9; no clear D gene. V shed 5 bases and J shed 3 bases, with 11 bases lying between them. CDR3 length: 13 residues. Germline V gene data show CDR1 as SEHNR and CDR2 as FQNEAQ (reference sequence). This CDR3 is CASSPIALYEQYF. CDR3 coding DNA: TGTGCCAGCAGCCCGATTGCCCTCTACGAGCAGTACTTC.

As to this clonotype: One base away lies a much larger clone, so this may be a sequencing read error. V and J are TRBV3-1 and TRBJ2-5; D tentatively reads TRBD1 or TRBD2 (5 bases each). Deletions cut 8 bases from V and 4 bases from J, with 23 bases between. CDR3 size: 16 residues. From germline, CDR1 is LGHDT and CDR2 YNNKEL (reference sequence). CDR3 amino acids: CASGPIVGETRETQYF. The CDR3 coding sequence is TGTGCCAGCGGCCCTATCGTGGGGGAGACAAGAGAGACCCAGTACTTC.

V and J are TRBV11-2 and TRBJ2-1; 9 bases match TRBD2. The CDR3 loop spans 14 amino acids. The germline CDR1 and CDR2 sequences are SGHAT and FQNNGV. With 5 bases clipped from V and 9 bases from J, the junction kept 8 bases outside the gene matches. CDR3 nucleotide sequence: TGTGCCAGCAGCAGAAATAGCGGGAGTGGTGAGCAGTTCTTC. Translating gives CASSRNSGSGEQFF.

At least ten counts were recorded for this clonotype. V gene TRBV2 combines with J gene TRBJ1-2, with D unclear. The germline V gene has CDR1 SNHLY and CDR2 FYNNEI. The length of the CDR3 is 14 residues. V lost 8 bases to trimming and J lost 1 base, with 14 bases between them. This CDR3 reads CASAWPRDNYGYTF. For the CDR3, the DNA is TGTGCCAGCGCTTGGCCAAGGGATAACTATGGCTACACCTTC. The full variable domain, rest sourced from reference TRBV2 and TRBJ1-2, is EPEVTQTPSHQVTQMGQEVILRCVPISNHLYFYWYRQILGQKVEFLVSFYNNEISEKSEIFDDQFSVERPDGSNFTLKIRSTKLEDSAMYFCASAWPRDNYGYTFGSGTRLTVV.

This clonotype occurred many times. This CDR3 reads CSAAAPLRTLEQYF. CDR3 DNA sequence: TGCAGTGCCGCCGCTCCGCTGAGGACCCTCGAGCAGTACTTC. The chain recombines TRBV20-1 with TRBJ2-7; D not certain. V was trimmed by 6 bases and J by 6 bases, leaving 21 bases between them. The germline gives CDR1 DFQATT, CDR2 SNEGSKA (reference sequence). The CDR3 consists of 14 residues.

Only a few counts were recorded for this clonotype. A much larger clone is a single base away; this may be a read error. The chain joins TRBV12-3 or TRBV12-4 to TRBJ2-4, with a weak D call TRBD2 (5 bases). The length of the CDR3 is 13 residues. V was clipped by 3 bases and J by 8 bases, with 11 bases between them. The CDR3 sequence: CASSFPRTHIQYF. The CDR3, as DNA: TGTGCCAGCAGTTTCCCCAGGACTCACATTCAGTACTTC.